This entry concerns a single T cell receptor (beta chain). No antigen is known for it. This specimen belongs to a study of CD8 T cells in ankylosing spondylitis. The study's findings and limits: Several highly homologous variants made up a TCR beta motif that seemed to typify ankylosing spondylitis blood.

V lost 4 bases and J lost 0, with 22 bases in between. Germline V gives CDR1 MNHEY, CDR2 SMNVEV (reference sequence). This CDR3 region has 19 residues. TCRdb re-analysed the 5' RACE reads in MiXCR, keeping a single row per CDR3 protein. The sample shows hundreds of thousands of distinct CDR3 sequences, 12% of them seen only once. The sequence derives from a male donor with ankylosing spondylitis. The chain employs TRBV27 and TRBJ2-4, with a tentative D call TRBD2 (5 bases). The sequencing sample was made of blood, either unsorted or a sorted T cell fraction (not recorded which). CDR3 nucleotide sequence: TGTGCCAGCAGTTCAGATAAAGGGAGTGCTGACCTAGCCAAAAACATTCAGTACTTC. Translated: CASSSDKGSADLAKNIQYF.